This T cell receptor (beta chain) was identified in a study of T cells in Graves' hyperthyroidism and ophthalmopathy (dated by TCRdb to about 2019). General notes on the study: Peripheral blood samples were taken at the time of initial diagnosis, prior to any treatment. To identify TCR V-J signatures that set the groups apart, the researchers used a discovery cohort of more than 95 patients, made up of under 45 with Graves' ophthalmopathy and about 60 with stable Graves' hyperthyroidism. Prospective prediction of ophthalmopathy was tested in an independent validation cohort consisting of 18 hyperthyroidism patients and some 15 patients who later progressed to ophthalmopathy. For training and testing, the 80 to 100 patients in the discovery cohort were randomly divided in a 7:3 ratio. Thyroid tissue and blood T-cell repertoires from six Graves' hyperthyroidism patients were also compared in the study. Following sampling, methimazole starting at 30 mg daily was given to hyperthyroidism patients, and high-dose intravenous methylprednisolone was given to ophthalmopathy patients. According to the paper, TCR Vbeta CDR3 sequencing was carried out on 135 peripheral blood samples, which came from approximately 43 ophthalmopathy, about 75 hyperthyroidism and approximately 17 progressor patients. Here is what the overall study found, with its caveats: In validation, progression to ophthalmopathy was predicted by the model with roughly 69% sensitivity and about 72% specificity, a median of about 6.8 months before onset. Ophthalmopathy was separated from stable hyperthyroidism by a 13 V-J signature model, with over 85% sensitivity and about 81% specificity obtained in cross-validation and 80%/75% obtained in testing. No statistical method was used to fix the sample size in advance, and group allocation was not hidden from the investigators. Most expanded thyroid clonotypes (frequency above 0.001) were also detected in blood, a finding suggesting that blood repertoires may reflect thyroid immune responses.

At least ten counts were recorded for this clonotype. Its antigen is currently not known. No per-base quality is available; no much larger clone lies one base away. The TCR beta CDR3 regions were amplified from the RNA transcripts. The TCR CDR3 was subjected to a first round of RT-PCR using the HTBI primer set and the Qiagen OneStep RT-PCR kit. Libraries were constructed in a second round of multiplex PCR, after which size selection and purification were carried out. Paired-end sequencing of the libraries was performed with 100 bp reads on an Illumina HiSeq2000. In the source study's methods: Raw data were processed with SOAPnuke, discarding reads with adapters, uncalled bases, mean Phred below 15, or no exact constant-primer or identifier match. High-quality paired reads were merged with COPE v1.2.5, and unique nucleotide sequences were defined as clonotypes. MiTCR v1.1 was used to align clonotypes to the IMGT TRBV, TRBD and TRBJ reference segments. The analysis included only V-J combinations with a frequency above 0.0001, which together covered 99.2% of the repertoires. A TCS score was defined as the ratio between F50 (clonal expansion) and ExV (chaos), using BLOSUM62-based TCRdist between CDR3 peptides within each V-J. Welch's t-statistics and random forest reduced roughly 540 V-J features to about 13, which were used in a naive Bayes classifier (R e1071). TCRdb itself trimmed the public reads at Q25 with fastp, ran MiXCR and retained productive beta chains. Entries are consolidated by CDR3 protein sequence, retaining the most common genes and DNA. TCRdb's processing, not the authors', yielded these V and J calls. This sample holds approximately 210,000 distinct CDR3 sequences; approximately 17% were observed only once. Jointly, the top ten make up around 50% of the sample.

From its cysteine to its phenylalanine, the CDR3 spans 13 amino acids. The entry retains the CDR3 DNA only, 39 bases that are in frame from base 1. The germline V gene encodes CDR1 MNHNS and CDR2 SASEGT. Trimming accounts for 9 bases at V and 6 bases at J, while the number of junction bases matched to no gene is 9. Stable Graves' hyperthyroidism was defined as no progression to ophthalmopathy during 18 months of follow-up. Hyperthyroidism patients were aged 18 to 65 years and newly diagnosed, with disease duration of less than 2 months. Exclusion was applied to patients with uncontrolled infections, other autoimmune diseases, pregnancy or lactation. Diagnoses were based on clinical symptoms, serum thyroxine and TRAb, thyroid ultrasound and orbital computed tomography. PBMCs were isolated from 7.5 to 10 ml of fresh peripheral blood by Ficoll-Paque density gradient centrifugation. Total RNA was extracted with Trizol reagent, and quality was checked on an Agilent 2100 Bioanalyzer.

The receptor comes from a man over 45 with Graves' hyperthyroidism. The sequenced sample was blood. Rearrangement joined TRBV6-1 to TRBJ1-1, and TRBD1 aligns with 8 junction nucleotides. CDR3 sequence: CASGQGISAEAFF. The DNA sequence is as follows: TGTGCCAGTGGACAGGGAATAAGCGCTGAAGCTTTCTTT.